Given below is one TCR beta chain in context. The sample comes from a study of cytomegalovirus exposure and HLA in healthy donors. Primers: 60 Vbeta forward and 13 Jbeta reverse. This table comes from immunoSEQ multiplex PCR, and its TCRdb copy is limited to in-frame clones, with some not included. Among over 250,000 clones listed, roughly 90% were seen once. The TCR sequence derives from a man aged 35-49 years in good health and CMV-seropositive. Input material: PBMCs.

In DNA form, the CDR3 reads TGTGCCAGCAGAGGGCGGGAGGGGTTCTACGAGCAGTACTTC. This codes for CASRGREGFYEQYF. V is TRBV25-1 and J is TRBJ2-7, with TRBD2 identical over 9 bases. Per the germline V gene, CDR1 is MGHDK and CDR2 is SYGVNS. The CDR3 is 14 amino acids. The V gene end was trimmed by 6 bases and the J gene end by 3 bases; junction bases not matched to a gene: 6.